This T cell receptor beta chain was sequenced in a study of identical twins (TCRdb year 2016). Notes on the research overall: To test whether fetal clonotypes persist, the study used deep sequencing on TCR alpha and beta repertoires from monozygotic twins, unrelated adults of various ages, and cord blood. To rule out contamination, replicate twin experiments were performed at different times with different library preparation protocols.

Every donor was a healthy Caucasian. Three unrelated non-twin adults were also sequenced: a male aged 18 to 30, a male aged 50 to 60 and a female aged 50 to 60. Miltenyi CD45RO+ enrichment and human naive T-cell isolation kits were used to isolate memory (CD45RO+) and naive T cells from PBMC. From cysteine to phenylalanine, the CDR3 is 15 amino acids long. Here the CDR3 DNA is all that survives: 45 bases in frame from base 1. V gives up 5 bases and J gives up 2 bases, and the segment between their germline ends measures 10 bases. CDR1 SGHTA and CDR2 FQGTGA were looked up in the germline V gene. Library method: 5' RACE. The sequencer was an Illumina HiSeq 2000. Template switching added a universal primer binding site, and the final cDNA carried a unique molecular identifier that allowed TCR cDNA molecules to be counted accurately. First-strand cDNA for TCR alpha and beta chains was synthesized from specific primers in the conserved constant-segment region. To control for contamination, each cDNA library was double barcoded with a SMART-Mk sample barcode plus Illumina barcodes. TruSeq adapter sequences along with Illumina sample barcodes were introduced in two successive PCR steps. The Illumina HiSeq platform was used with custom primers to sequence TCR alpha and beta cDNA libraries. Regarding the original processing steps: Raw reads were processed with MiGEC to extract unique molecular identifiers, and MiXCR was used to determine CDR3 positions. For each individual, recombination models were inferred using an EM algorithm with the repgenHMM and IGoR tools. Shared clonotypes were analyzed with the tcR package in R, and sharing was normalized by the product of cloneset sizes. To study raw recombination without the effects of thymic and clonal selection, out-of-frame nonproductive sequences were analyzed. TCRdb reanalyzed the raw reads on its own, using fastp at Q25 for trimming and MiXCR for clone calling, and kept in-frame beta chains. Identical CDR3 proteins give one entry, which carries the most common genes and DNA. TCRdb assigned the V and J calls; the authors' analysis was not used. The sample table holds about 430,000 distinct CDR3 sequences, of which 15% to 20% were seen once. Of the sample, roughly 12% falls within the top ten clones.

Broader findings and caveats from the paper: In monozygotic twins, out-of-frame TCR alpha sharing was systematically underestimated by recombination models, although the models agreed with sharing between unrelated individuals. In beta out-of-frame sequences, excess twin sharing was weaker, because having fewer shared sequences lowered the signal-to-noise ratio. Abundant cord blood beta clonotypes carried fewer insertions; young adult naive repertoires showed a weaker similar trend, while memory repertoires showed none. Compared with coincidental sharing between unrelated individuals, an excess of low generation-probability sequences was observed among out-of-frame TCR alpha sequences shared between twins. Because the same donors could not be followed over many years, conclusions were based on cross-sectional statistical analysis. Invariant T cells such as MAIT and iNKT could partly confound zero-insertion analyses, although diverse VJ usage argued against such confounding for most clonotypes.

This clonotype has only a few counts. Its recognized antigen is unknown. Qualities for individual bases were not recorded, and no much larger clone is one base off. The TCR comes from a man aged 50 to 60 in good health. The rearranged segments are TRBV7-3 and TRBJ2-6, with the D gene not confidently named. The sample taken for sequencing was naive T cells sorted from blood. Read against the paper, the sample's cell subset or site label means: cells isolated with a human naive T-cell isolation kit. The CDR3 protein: CASSLRTTGANVLTF. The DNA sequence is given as TGTGCCAGCAGCCTAAGGACCACTGGGGCCAACGTCCTGACTTTC.